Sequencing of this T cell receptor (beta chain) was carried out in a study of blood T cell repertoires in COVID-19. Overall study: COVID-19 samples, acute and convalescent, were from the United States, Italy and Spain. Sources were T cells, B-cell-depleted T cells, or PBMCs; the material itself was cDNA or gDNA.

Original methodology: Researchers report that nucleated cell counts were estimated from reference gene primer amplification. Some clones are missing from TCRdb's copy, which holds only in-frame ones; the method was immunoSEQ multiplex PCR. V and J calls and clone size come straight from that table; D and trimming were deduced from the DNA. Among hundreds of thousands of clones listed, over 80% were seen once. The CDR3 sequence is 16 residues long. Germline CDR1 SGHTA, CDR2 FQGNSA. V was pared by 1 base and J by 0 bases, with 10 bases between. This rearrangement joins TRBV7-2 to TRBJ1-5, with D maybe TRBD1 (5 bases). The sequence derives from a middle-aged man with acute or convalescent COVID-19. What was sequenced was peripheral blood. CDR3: CASSLGTKYSNQPQHF. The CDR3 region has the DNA TGTGCCAGCAGCTTAGGGACAAAATATAGCAATCAGCCCCAGCATTTT. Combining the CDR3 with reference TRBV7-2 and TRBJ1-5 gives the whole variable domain GAGVSQSPSNKVTEKGKDVELRCDPISGHTALYWYRQSLGQGLEFLIYFQGNSAPDKSGLPSDRFSAERTGGSVSTLTIQRTQQEDSAVYLCASSLGTKYSNQPQHFGDGTRLSIL.